The 26 T cell receptor beta chains in this list originate from one sample, sequenced in a study of blood T cell repertoires in COVID-19. TCRdb keeps only in-frame clones here, not all; method: immunoSEQ multiplex PCR. The repertoire holds under 350,000 clones, with around 85% as singletons. The sequenced sample was PBMCs or T cells enriched from blood (not recorded which). The receptors were sampled from a woman in her 40s with acute COVID-19.

The chain combines TRBV28 with TRBJ2-7; 8 bases fit TRBD2. There are 14 residues in the CDR3. Germline loops: CDR1 MDHEN, CDR2 SYDVKM. V lost 4 bases and J lost 2; bases outside the gene matches: 4. The CDR3 sequence: CASSWAGGPYEQYF. CDR3 coding DNA: TGTGCCAGCAGTTGGGCGGGGGGCCCCTACGAGCAGTACTTC.

The chain links TRBV6-2 or TRBV6-3 to TRBJ2-7, with TRBD2 as a possible D gene (5 bases). V was shortened by 5 bases and J by 5 bases, with 10 bases between the two germline ends. The germline CDR1 and CDR2 sequences are MNHEY and SVGEGT. The CDR3 runs 12 residues. The CDR3 DNA reads TGTGCCAGCAGTCGTTTCGGGAACGAGCAGTACTTC. It encodes CASSRFGNEQYF.

The chain employs TRBV6-5 and TRBJ1-1; no firm D call. CDR1 MNHEY and CDR2 SVGAGI come from the germline V gene. Trimming took off 1 base at V and 1 base at J, with 4 bases between the two ends. The CDR3 extends over 13 amino acids. The DNA of the CDR3 is TGTGCCAGCAGTTACTGGGCGAACACTGAAGCTTTCTTT. It yields the protein CASSYWANTEAFF.

The V and J genes are TRBV4-2 and TRBJ1-2; D may be TRBD1 (6 bases). The CDR3 has 15 amino acids. The germline gives CDR1 LGHNA, CDR2 YNFKEQ. The ends were cut back, 1 base at V and 5 bases at J, with 14 bases in the middle. CDR3 DNA: TGTGCCAGCAGCCAAGCCCCAGGGGATGGGTATGGCTACACCTTC. Residues: CASSQAPGDGYGYTF.

The chain carries TRBV28 and TRBJ1-1, with 7 bases fitting TRBD1. V was clipped by 4 bases and J by 11 bases; unmatched bases: 10. The CDR3 spans 13 residues. Germline CDR1 reads MDHEN; CDR2 reads SYDVKM. CDR3 bases: TGTGCCAGCAGTTCACTACAGGGGCTCAAGGCTTTCTTT. It translates to CASSSLQGLKAFF.

The chain recombines TRBV14 with TRBJ2-2; D remains unclear. The CDR3 runs 14 residues. Per germline, CDR1 SGHDN and CDR2 FVKESK. The V end lost 2 bases, the J end lost 0 bases, and 4 bases lay between the germline ends. In DNA, the CDR3 is TGTGCCAGCAGCCAAACAGCGAACACCGGGGAGCTGTTTTTT. It translates to CASSQTANTGELFF. Based on the CDR3 plus reference TRBV14 and TRBJ2-2, the full variable domain is EAGVTQFPSHSVIEKGQTVTLRCDPISGHDNLYWYRRVMGKEIKFLLHFVKESKQDESGMPNNRFLAERTGGTYSTLKVQPAELEDSGVYFCASSQTANTGELFFGEGSRLTVL.

The chain joins TRBV28 to TRBJ2-7; D is unclear. CDR3 length: 14 amino acids. The V gene's germline CDR1 is MDHEN and CDR2 SYDVKM. Trimming removed 7 bases at V and 6 bases at J, with 19 bases between. The CDR3 bases are TGTGCCAGCACTTCGACTCCTCGCGTCGGCGAGCAGTACTTC. It yields the protein CASTSTPRVGEQYF.

V gene TRBV11-3 combines with J gene TRBJ1-2, with D perhaps TRBD1 (6 bases). V was pared by 3 bases and J by 4 bases, with 9 bases between. The germline V gene has CDR1 SGHNT and CDR2 YENEEA. The CDR3 runs to 13 residues. CDR3 DNA sequence: TGTGCCAGCAGCTTTTCGGACAGCTATGGCTACACCTTC. Protein sequence: CASSFSDSYGYTF.

The chain uses TRBV27 and TRBJ2-7; 8 bases are shared with TRBD1. J lost 3 bases, V lost 4 bases, and 5 bases had no gene match. The CDR3 runs 14 residues. The germline V gene encodes CDR1 MNHEY and CDR2 SMNVEV (reference sequence). The CDR3 nucleotides are TGTGCCAGCAGTTCGAGACAGGGGATCTACGAGCAGTACTTC. It yields the protein CASSSRQGIYEQYF.

Only one count was recorded for this clone. The chain carries TRBV2 and TRBJ2-2, with D possibly matching TRBD1 (5 bases). With 9 bases removed from V and 5 bases from J, the gap between germline ends came to 16 bases. Per the germline V gene, CDR1 is SNHLY and CDR2 is FYNNEI. This CDR3 is 14 amino acids long. CDR3 DNA sequence: TGTGCCAGTTTCAGGGTCGTAGGGACCGGGGAGCTGTTTTTT. Protein sequence: CASFRVVGTGELFF.

This clone was recorded once. V gene TRBV5-1 combines with J gene TRBJ2-1; D not certain. This CDR3 spans 14 amino acids. Looked up from germline, CDR1 is SGHRS and CDR2 is YFSETQ. V was pared by 4 bases and J by 1 base, with 9 bases between. CDR3 bases: TGCGCCAGCAGCGCTCAGGTATCCTACAATGAGCAGTTCTTC. Residues: CASSAQVSYNEQFF.

V and J are TRBV5-5 and TRBJ1-4; tentative D call: TRBD1 (5 bases). V was pared by 1 base and J by 4 bases, with 8 bases between. Germline V CDR1 and CDR2: SGHKS, YYEKEE (reference sequence). CDR3 length: 14 residues. CDR3 loop: CASSLSGNNEKLFF. The CDR3 coding sequence is TGTGCCAGCAGCTTGTCAGGGAATAATGAAAAACTGTTTTTT.

The chain has TRBV7-2 and TRBJ2-1; 9 bases line up with TRBD1. Germline trimming cut 5 bases from V and 15 bases from J; bases unmatched to any gene: 11. The CDR3 length is 13 residues. CDR1 is SGHTA, CDR2 FQGNSA, per germline. The CDR3 DNA is TGTGCCAGCAGCGCCCGACAGGGGGGTTCCCCGTTCTTC. Protein sequence: CASSARQGGSPFF. Full variable domain (remainder filled in from reference TRBV7-2 and TRBJ2-1): GAGVSQSPSNKVTEKGKDVELRCDPISGHTALYWYRQSLGQGLEFLIYFQGNSAPDKSGLPSDRFSAERTGGSVSTLTIQRTQQEDSAVYLCASSARQGGSPFFGPGTRLTVL.

The rearrangement links TRBV6-6 to TRBJ2-1; 10 bases align to TRBD1. CDR3 length equals 15 residues. V gave up 7 bases and J gave up 9 bases; unmatched junction bases: 12. Germline loops: CDR1 MNHNY, CDR2 SVGAGI (reference sequence). CDR3 nucleotides: TGTGCCAGCACCCTCCGGGACAGGGGCCCGGGTGAGCAGTTCTTC. It codes for CASTLRDRGPGEQFF.

V usage is TRBV19 and J usage is TRBJ2-1, with a possible D match to TRBD1 (5 bases). Trimming cost V 3 bases and J 3 bases, with 12 bases left between them. Germline CDR1 reads LNHDA; CDR2 reads SQIVND (reference sequence). The CDR3 extends over 15 amino acids. The CDR3 region has the DNA TGTGCCAGTAGTATTAGGGGTGGTTTCTACAATGAGCAGTTCTTC. It translates to CASSIRGGFYNEQFF. The entire variable domain, with the rest obtained from reference TRBV19 and TRBJ2-1, is as follows: DGGITQSPKYLFRKEGQNVTLSCEQNLNHDAMYWYRQDPGQGLRLIYYSQIVNDFQKGDIAEGYSVSREKKESFPLTVTSAQKNPTAFYLCASSIRGGFYNEQFFGPGTRLTVL.

The genes are TRBV28 and TRBJ2-4, with 11 bases fitting TRBD1. The V and J ends lost 8 bases and 8 bases, in that order; junction bases with no gene match: 14. From germline, CDR1 is MDHEN and CDR2 SYDVKM. This CDR3 has 16 residues. The DNA for the CDR3 is TGTGCCAGCCTTACTACGGGACAGGGGGGTTTGGACATTCAGTACTTC. This translates into CASLTTGQGGLDIQYF.

This chain joins TRBV18 and TRBJ1-6; D possibly corresponds to TRBD1 (5 bases). This CDR3 is built from 13 residues. Germline lookup yields CDR1 KGHSH and CDR2 LQKENI. Deletions cut 4 bases from V and 5 bases from J, with 6 bases between. This CDR3 is CASSRGDNSPLHF. In DNA, the CDR3 is TGTGCCAGCTCACGGGGCGATAATTCACCCCTCCACTTT.

The CDR3 region has the DNA TGTGCCACTAAGGACAGGCCAAACACTGAAGCTTTCTTT. The encoded protein is CATKDRPNTEAFF. This chain uses TRBV19 with TRBJ1-1; 7 bases line up with TRBD1. CDR1 is LNHDA, CDR2 SQIVND, per germline (reference sequence). With 10 bases clipped from V and 2 bases from J, the junction kept 7 bases outside the gene matches. The CDR3 loop spans 13 amino acids.

The V and J genes are TRBV7-9 and TRBJ2-7; 8 bases line up with TRBD2. Germline trimming cut 4 bases from V and 3 bases from J; bases unmatched to any gene: 11. The CDR3 is 16 residues long. Germline loops: CDR1 SEHNR, CDR2 FQNEAQ (reference sequence). The chain's CDR3 is CASSSSTSAGGYEQYF. The CDR3 nucleotides read TGTGCCAGCAGCTCGTCGACTAGCGCGGGAGGCTACGAGCAGTACTTC.

This chain links TRBV4-3 with TRBJ1-1; maybe TRBD1 (5 bases). This CDR3 is built from 14 residues. The germline V gene encodes CDR1 LGHNA and CDR2 YSLEER. V was cut by 0 bases and J by 7 bases, with 12 bases left in between. The CDR3 loop is CASSQDRAGLEAFF. The CDR3 nucleotides are TGCGCCAGCAGCCAAGATCGGGCGGGACTTGAAGCTTTCTTT.

The chain has TRBV6-2 or TRBV6-3 and TRBJ2-6; 7 bases align to TRBD1. Germline V gene sequence: CDR1 MNHEY, CDR2 SVGEGT. This CDR3 is built from 17 residues. V lost 6 bases and J lost 2; bases outside the gene matches: 10. The CDR3 nucleotides read TGTGCCAGCAGCCCCCGGGACAGACCAACTGGGGCCAACGTCCTGACTTTC. Its translation: CASSPRDRPTGANVLTF.

V and J are TRBV7-2 and TRBJ2-7; perhaps TRBD1 as D (5 bases). The CDR3 is 15 residues long. Trimming stripped 2 bases from V and 0 bases from J, with 11 bases between. Looked up from germline, CDR1 is SGHTA and CDR2 is FQGNSA. In DNA form, the CDR3 reads TGTGCCAGCAGCTTAACAGCACAGGACTCCTACGAGCAGTACTTC. It specifies CASSLTAQDSYEQYF. Together with reference TRBV7-2 and TRBJ2-7, the CDR3 gives the full variable domain: GAGVSQSPSNKVTEKGKDVELRCDPISGHTALYWYRQSLGQGLEFLIYFQGNSAPDKSGLPSDRFSAERTGGSVSTLTIQRTQQEDSAVYLCASSLTAQDSYEQYFGPGTRLTVT.

The V and J genes are TRBV3-1 (or the pseudogene TRBV3-2) and TRBJ1-2; TRBD1 aligns across 9 bases. The V gene's germline CDR1 is LGHDT and CDR2 YNNKEL (reference sequence). The CDR3 covers 14 residues. V gave up 3 bases and J gave up 4 bases; unmatched junction bases: 3. CDR3 region: CASSHRDRAYGYTF. DNA of the CDR3: TGTGCCAGCAGCCACCGGGACAGGGCCTATGGCTACACCTTC.

Sample share makes this clone medium-sized. The V gene is TRBV20-1, the J gene TRBJ2-2; the match to TRBD1 covers 10 bases. Trimming removed 3 bases from V and 0 bases from J; junction bases left unmatched: 1. The CDR3 contains 15 residues. Per germline, CDR1 DFQATT and CDR2 SNEGSKA (reference sequence). The CDR3 here is CSASGTGANTGELFF. The CDR3 DNA reads TGCAGTGCTAGTGGGACAGGGGCGAACACCGGGGAGCTGTTTTTT.

This clone has a handful of counts. V gene TRBV5-1 combines with J gene TRBJ1-2; TRBD1 agrees at 10 bases. The CDR3 spans 14 residues. After removal of 0 bases from V and 13 bases from J, the junction contained 9 bases not matched to a gene. In germline, CDR1 is SGHRS, CDR2 YFSETQ. CDR3 nucleotides: TGCGCCAGCAGCTTGGGAGGCATTGACAGGGGGCTCACCTTC. It encodes CASSLGGIDRGLTF.

This sequence joins TRBV15 and TRBJ2-3, with TRBD2 matching over 8 bases. From germline, CDR1 is LNHNV and CDR2 YYDKDF (reference sequence). The CDR3 loop spans 14 amino acids. CDR3 sequence reads: CATSISGTTDTQYF. The CDR3 region has the DNA TGTGCGACCTCAATTAGCGGGACGACAGATACGCAGTATTTT. The full variable domain, in which reference TRBV15 and TRBJ2-3 provide the parts outside the CDR3, is DAMVIQNPRYQVTQFGKPVTLSCSQTLNHNVMYWYQQKSSQAPKLLFHYYDKDFNNEADTPDNFQSRRPNTSFCFLDIRSPGLGDTAMYLCATSISGTTDTQYFGPGTRLTVL.